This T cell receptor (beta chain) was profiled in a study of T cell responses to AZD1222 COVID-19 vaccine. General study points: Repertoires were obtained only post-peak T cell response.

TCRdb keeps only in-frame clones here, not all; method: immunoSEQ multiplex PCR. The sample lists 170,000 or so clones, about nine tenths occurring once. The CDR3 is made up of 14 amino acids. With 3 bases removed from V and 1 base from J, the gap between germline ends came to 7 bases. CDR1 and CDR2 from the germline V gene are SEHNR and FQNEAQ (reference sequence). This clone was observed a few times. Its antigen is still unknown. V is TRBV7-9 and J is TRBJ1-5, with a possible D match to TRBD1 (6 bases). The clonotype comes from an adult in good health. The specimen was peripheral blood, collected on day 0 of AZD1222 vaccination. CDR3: CASSFQGSNQPQHF. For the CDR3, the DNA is TGTGCCAGCAGCTTTCAGGGGAGCAATCAGCCCCAGCATTTT.